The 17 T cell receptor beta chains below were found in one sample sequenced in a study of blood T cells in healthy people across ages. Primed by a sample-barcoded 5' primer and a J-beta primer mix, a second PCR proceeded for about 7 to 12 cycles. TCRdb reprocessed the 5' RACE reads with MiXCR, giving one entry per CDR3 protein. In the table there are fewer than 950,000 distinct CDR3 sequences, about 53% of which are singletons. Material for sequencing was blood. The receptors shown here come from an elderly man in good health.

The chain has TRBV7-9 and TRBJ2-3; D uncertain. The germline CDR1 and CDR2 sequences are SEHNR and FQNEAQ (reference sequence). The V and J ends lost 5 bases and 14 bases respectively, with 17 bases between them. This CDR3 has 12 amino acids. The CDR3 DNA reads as TGTGCCAGCAGCCCATACGAAAGATACGCGTATTTT. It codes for CASSPYERYAYF.

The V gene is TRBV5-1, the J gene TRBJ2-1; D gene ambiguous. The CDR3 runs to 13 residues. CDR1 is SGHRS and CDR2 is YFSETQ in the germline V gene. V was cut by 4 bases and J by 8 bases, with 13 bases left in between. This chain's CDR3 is CASSTGPFDEQFF. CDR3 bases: TGCGCCAGCAGCACCGGACCCTTCGATGAGCAGTTCTTC.

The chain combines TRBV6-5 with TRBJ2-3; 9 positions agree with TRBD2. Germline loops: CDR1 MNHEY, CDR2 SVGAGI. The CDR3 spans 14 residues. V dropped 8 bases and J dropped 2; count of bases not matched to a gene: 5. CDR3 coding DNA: TGTGCCAGCGGGAGCGGGGGGCCCACAGATACGCAGTATTTT. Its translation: CASGSGGPTDTQYF.

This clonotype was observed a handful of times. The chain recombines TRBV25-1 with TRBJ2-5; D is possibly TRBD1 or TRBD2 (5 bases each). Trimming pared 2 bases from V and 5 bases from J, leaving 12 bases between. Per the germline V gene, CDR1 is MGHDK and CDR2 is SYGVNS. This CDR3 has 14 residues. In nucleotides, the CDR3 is TGTGCCAGCAGTGAAGGGACCGTAGGGGAGACCCAGTACTTC. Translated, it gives CASSEGTVGETQYF.

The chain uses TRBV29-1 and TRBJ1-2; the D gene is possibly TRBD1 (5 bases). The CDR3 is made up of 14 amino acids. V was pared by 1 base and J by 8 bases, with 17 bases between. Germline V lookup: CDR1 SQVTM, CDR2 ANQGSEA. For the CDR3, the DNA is TGCAGCGTTGAAGTACGGGCCAGGGCCTACGGCTACACCTTC. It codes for CSVEVRARAYGYTF. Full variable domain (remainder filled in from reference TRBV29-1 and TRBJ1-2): SAVISQKPSRDICQRGTSLTIQCQVDSQVTMMFWYRQQPGQSLTLIATANQGSEATYESGFVIDKFPISRPNLTFSTLTVSNMSPEDSSIYLCSVEVRARAYGYTFGSGTRLTVV.

The CDR3, as DNA: TGCAGTGCTAGAGATAGGGCGCAGCAGTTCTTC. It specifies CSARDRAQQFF. V and J are TRBV20-1 and TRBJ2-1, with D uncertain. V gave up 0 bases and J gave up 11 bases, with 8 bases separating them. Germline values: CDR1 DFQATT, CDR2 SNEGSKA (reference sequence). The CDR3 has 11 amino acids.

The CDR3: CASRGQGRLWDTQYF. CDR3 bases: TGTGCCAGCAGGGGACAGGGAAGGTTGTGGGATACGCAGTATTTT. The chain has TRBV28 and TRBJ2-3; 9 bases line up with TRBD1. Germline V gives CDR1 MDHEN, CDR2 SYDVKM. The CDR3 loop spans 15 amino acids. With 6 bases clipped from V and 6 bases from J, the junction kept 10 bases outside the gene matches.

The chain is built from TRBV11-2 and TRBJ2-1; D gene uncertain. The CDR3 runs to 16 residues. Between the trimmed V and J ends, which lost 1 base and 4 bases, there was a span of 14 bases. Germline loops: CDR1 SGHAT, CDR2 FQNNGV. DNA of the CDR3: TGTGCCAGCAGCTTAGTTACACAACGACGATACAATGAGCAGTTCTTC. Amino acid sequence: CASSLVTQRRYNEQFF.

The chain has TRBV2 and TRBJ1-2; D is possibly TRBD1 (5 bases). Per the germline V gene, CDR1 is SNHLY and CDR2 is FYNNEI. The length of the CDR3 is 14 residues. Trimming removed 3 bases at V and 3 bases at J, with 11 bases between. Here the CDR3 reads CASSDEGSYYGYTF. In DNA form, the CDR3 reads TGTGCCAGCAGTGACGAGGGGTCCTACTATGGCTACACCTTC.

The CDR3 is CSARAGLNTEAFF. The DNA for the CDR3 is TGCAGTGCTAGAGCAGGATTGAACACTGAAGCTTTCTTT. The chain is built from TRBV20-1 and TRBJ1-1; the D is unclear. This CDR3 is 13 amino acids long. V was shortened by 1 base and J by 0 bases, with 6 bases between the two germline ends. Germline CDR1 and CDR2: DFQATT and SNEGSKA (reference sequence).

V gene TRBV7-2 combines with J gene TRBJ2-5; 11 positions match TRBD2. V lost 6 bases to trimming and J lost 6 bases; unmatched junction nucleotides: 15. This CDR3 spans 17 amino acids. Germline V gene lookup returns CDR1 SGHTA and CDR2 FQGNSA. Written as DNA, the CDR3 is TGTGCCAGCAGAGCCGGGACTAGCGGCCCAGCAGGGAAGACCCAGTACTTC. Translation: CASRAGTSGPAGKTQYF. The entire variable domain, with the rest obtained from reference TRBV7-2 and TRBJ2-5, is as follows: GAGVSQSPSNKVTEKGKDVELRCDPISGHTALYWYRQSLGQGLEFLIYFQGNSAPDKSGLPSDRFSAERTGGSVSTLTIQRTQQEDSAVYLCASRAGTSGPAGKTQYFGPGTRLLVL.

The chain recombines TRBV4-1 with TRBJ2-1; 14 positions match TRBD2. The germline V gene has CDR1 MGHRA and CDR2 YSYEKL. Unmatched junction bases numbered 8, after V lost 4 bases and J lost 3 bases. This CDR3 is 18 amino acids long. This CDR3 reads CASSLGLAGVLSYNEQFF. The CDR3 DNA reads TGCGCCAGCAGCCTGGGACTAGCGGGAGTCCTCAGCTACAATGAGCAGTTCTTC.

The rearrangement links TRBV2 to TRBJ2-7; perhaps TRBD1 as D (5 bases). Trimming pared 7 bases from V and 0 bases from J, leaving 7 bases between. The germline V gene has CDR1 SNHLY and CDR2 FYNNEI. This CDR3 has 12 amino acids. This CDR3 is CASNRFSYEQYF. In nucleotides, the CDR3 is TGTGCCAGCAACAGGTTCTCCTACGAGCAGTACTTC.

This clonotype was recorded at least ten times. The CDR3 region has the DNA TGTGCCAGCAGTGAACAGGGGATAAACGAGCAGTACTTC. Translation: CASSEQGINEQYF. The gene calls are TRBV2 and TRBJ2-7; possibly TRBD1 for D (6 bases). This CDR3 has 13 residues. Germline V CDR1 and CDR2: SNHLY, FYNNEI. The V gene lost 2 bases and the J gene lost 5 bases, with 10 bases spanning the gap.

In DNA form, the CDR3 reads TGTGCCAGCGGCCGCGATCTGATAGAGACCCAGTACTTC. It codes for CASGRDLIETQYF. The gene calls are TRBV7-2 and TRBJ2-5; D gene ambiguous. The V and J ends lost 8 bases and 4 bases respectively, with 14 bases between them. The germline gives CDR1 SGHTA, CDR2 FQGNSA. This CDR3 contains 13 residues.

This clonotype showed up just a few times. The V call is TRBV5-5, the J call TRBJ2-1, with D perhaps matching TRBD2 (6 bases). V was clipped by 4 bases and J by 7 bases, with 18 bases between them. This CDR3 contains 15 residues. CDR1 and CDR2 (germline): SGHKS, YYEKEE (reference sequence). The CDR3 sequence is CASSRIGRTGNEQFF. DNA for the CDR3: TGTGCCAGCAGCCGAATCGGGAGAACCGGAAATGAGCAGTTCTTC. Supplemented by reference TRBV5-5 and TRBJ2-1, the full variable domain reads DAGVTQSPTHLIKTRGQQVTLRCSPISGHKSVSWYQQVLGQGPQFIFQYYEKEERGRGNFPDRFSARQFPNYSSELNVNALLLGDSALYLCASSRIGRTGNEQFFGPGTRLTVL.

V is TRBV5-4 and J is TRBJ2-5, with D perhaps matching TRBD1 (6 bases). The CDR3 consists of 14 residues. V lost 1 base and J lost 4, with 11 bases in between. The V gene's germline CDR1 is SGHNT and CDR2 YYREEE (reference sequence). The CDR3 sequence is CASSLTGIRETQYF. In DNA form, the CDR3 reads TGTGCCAGCAGCTTGACAGGGATAAGAGAGACCCAGTACTTC. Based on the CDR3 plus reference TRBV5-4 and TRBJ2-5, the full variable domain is ETGVTQSPTHLIKTRGQQVTLRCSSQSGHNTVSWYQQALGQGPQFIFQYYREEENGRGNFPPRFSGLQFPNYSSELNVNALELDDSALYLCASSLTGIRETQYFGPGTRLLVL.